The 28 T cell receptor beta chains listed next were all sequenced from one sample in a study of T cell changes during pregnancy in multiple sclerosis. The assay was immunoSEQ multiplex PCR, and TCRdb's table has in-frame clones only and misses some. The repertoire consists of 40,000 to 60,000 clones, with roughly 94% occurring once and the leading ten covering roughly 5.4%. The source material was CD8+ T cells from peripheral blood mononuclear cells, sampled before pregnancy. Receptor source: a female donor with multiple sclerosis, enrolled in a pregnancy study.

The chain links TRBV5-5 to TRBJ2-7; possibly TRBD1 for D (5 bases). The length of the CDR3 is 13 residues. V was clipped by 0 bases and J by 5 bases, with 9 bases between them. Germline CDR1 is SGHKS and CDR2 is YYEKEE (reference sequence). CDR3 residues: CASSLEGSNEQYF. The CDR3 DNA reads as TGTGCCAGCAGCTTGGAGGGGTCCAACGAGCAGTACTTC.

This chain links TRBV2 with TRBJ2-3; weak D call: TRBD1 (6 bases). The CDR3 length is 14 residues. V lost 2 bases to trimming and J lost 3 bases, with 9 bases between them. CDR1 and CDR2 (germline): SNHLY, FYNNEI. The CDR3 region has the DNA TGTGCCAGCAGTGAAAAAAGGGGGACAGATACGCAGTATTTT. Translating it yields CASSEKRGTDTQYF.

The J gene is TRBJ2-5, the V gene TRBV6-5, with D maybe TRBD2 (5 bases). Trimming removed 4 bases at V and 9 bases at J, with 12 bases between. The CDR3 covers 12 residues. Germline V gives CDR1 MNHEY, CDR2 SVGAGI. The CDR3 DNA sequence: TGTGCCAGCAGTTCCAACGCGGAGGCCCAGTACTTC. Amino acid sequence: CASSSNAEAQYF.

The rearrangement uses TRBV18 and TRBJ1-1, with D possibly matching TRBD1 (6 bases). The CDR3 sequence is 14 residues long. V shed 5 bases and J shed 2 bases, with 12 bases lying between them. Germline CDR1 reads KGHSH; CDR2 reads LQKENI. The CDR3 loop reads CASSIGQPNTEAFF. CDR3 bases: TGTGCCAGCTCAATCGGACAGCCCAACACTGAAGCTTTCTTT. Based on the CDR3 plus reference TRBV18 and TRBJ1-1, the full variable domain is NAGVMQNPRHLVRRRGQEARLRCSPMKGHSHVYWYRQLPEEGLKFMVYLQKENIIDESGMPKERFSAEFPKEGPSILRIQQVVRGDSAAYFCASSIGQPNTEAFFGQGTRLTVV.

V is TRBV13 and J is TRBJ2-6, with D maybe TRBD1 (6 bases). The germline V gene encodes CDR1 PRHDT and CDR2 FYEKMQ (reference sequence). The CDR3 is 15 residues long. V lost 2 bases to trimming and J lost 2 bases, with 7 bases between them. The CDR3 bases are TGTGCCAGCAGCTTAACAGGGACTGGGGCCAACGTCCTGACTTTC. Translating gives CASSLTGTGANVLTF. Full variable domain (outside the CDR3, taken from reference TRBV13 and TRBJ2-6): AAGVIQSPRHLIKEKRETATLKCYPIPRHDTVYWYQQGPGQDPQFLISFYEKMQSDKGSIPDRFSAQQFSDYHSELNMSSLELGDSALYFCASSLTGTGANVLTFGAGSRLTVL.

The V gene is TRBV4-2, the J gene TRBJ2-7, with D possibly being TRBD2 (5 bases). V lost 0 bases and J lost 1, with 13 bases in between. CDR3 size: 16 residues. Germline loops: CDR1 LGHNA, CDR2 YNFKEQ. This CDR3 is CASSQDWESLSYEQYF. The CDR3 nucleotides are TGTGCCAGCAGCCAAGATTGGGAGTCCCTTTCCTACGAGCAGTACTTC.

The DNA for the CDR3 is TGCGCCAGCAGCCTTGAGCGGCACTACGAGCAGTACTTC. It is translated as CASSLERHYEQYF. The V and J genes are TRBV5-1 and TRBJ2-7, with D possibly being TRBD2 (5 bases). This CDR3 region has 13 residues. CDR1 and CDR2 (germline): SGHRS, YFSETQ. V lost 4 bases, J lost 3 bases, and 11 bases lay in between. Full variable domain (remainder filled in from reference TRBV5-1 and TRBJ2-7): KAGVTQTPRYLIKTRGQQVTLSCSPISGHRSVSWYQQTPGQGLQFLFEYFSETQRNKGNFPGRFSGRQFSNSRSEMNVSTLELGDSALYLCASSLERHYEQYFGPGTRLTVT.

This sequence joins TRBV29-1 and TRBJ2-7; possibly TRBD1 for D (5 bases). The length of the CDR3 is 13 residues. Trimming shortened V by 4 bases and J by 0 bases, and 10 bases separated the two germline ends. CDR1 SQVTM and CDR2 ANQGSEA come from the germline V gene. In DNA form, the CDR3 reads TGCAGCGTTGTCAGAGACAGCTCCTACGAGCAGTACTTC. Its translation is CSVVRDSSYEQYF.

The chain links TRBV10-3 to TRBJ2-1, with a tentative D call TRBD2 (6 bases). The CDR3 totals 15 residues. V lost 4 bases to trimming and J lost 5 bases, with 15 bases between them. Germline CDR1 ENHRY, CDR2 SYGVKD. CDR3 sequence reads: CAISGPGVSDNEQFF. The DNA for the CDR3 is TGTGCCATCAGTGGTCCGGGGGTCTCTGACAATGAGCAGTTCTTC.

V is TRBV6-6 and J is TRBJ2-3, with D perhaps TRBD2 (7 bases). CDR1 is MNHNY, CDR2 SVGAGI, per germline (reference sequence). The CDR3 covers 14 residues. Trimming left V 6 bases short and J 4 bases short, with 14 bases between. Written as DNA, the CDR3 is TGTGCCAGCAGCCCAACGGGGGGCGCAGATACGCAGTATTTT. Amino acids: CASSPTGGADTQYF.

The chain is built from TRBV5-4 and TRBJ2-3, with D perhaps matching TRBD1 (6 bases). Per germline, CDR1 SGHNT and CDR2 YYREEE (reference sequence). There are 15 residues in the CDR3. Trimming removed 0 bases at V and 0 bases at J, with 8 bases between. The CDR3 bases are TGTGCCAGCAGCTTGGAACAGGGTAGCACAGATACGCAGTATTTT. Translated: CASSLEQGSTDTQYF.

V is TRBV4-3 and J is TRBJ2-7; a possible D gene is TRBD2 (6 bases). Per the germline V gene, CDR1 is LGHNA and CDR2 is YSLEER. Trimming cost V 0 bases and J 2 bases, with 14 bases left between them. The CDR3 loop spans 16 amino acids. In DNA, the CDR3 is TGCGCCAGCAGCCAAGACCCACTAGCTCCCACCTACGAGCAGTACTTC. It is translated as CASSQDPLAPTYEQYF.

The DNA for the CDR3 is TGCGCCAGCAGCCAAGATCCGACACCCCTGACAGGGGGGACTGGAAACACCATATATTTT. This sequence encodes CASSQDPTPLTGGTGNTIYF. This sequence joins TRBV4-3 and TRBJ1-3, with TRBD1 identical over 9 bases. This CDR3 contains 20 residues. Unmatched junction bases numbered 14, after V lost 0 bases and J lost 2 bases. Per germline, CDR1 LGHNA and CDR2 YSLEER.

The count of this clone is one. V and J are TRBV27 and TRBJ2-7; 9 bases fit TRBD1. CDR3 length equals 13 residues. Unmatched junction bases numbered 3, after V lost 7 bases and J lost 2 bases. Germline V lookup: CDR1 MNHEY, CDR2 SMNVEV (reference sequence). The CDR3 nucleotides are TGTGCCAGCAAGGGACAGGGACCCTACGAGCAGTACTTC. It specifies CASKGQGPYEQYF.

The chain joins TRBV19 to TRBJ2-3; 11 bases map to TRBD2. V was pared by 5 bases and J by 3 bases, with 4 bases of the junction left unmatched. Germline-derived CDR1 and CDR2 are LNHDA and SQIVND (reference sequence). The CDR3 runs to 15 residues. The DNA for the CDR3 is TGTGCCAGTAGTGCCCGGACTAGCGGGACAGATACGCAGTATTTT. Translation gives CASSARTSGTDTQYF. Full variable domain (outside the CDR3, taken from reference TRBV19 and TRBJ2-3): DGGITQSPKYLFRKEGQNVTLSCEQNLNHDAMYWYRQDPGQGLRLIYYSQIVNDFQKGDIAEGYSVSREKKESFPLTVTSAQKNPTAFYLCASSARTSGTDTQYFGPGTRLTVL.

This sequence joins TRBV4-3 and TRBJ2-1; maybe TRBD2 (5 bases). The V end was cut by 3 bases, the J end by 8 bases, with 20 bases between. CDR1 and CDR2 (germline): LGHNA, YSLEER. The CDR3 has 16 residues. The CDR3 region has the DNA TGCGCCAGCAGCCACCCCCGCTCGGGGTCGGGTTATGAGCAGTTCTTC. It encodes CASSHPRSGSGYEQFF.

V and J are TRBV4-1 and TRBJ2-5; TRBD1 is a possible D gene (5 bases). Trimming took off 1 base at V and 5 bases at J, with 8 bases between the two ends. Germline CDR1 reads MGHRA; CDR2 reads YSYEKL. The CDR3 totals 13 residues. The CDR3 region has the DNA TGCGCCAGCAGCCAAGGGGGCGGTGAGACCCAGTACTTC. Its translation is CASSQGGGETQYF.

V and J are TRBV28 and TRBJ1-5; D is perhaps TRBD1 (5 bases). Trimming stripped 2 bases from V and 7 bases from J, with 18 bases between. This CDR3 is 16 amino acids long. Germline CDR1 MDHEN, CDR2 SYDVKM. This chain's CDR3 is CASSLGLGGGRQPQHF. The CDR3 DNA sequence: TGTGCCAGCAGTTTAGGTTTGGGGGGGGGTCGACAGCCCCAGCATTTT.

The chain links TRBV4-2 to TRBJ2-1, with 7 nucleotides matching TRBD2. The V gene end was trimmed by 1 base and the J gene end by 10 bases; junction bases not matched to a gene: 4. Germline V gene sequence: CDR1 LGHNA, CDR2 YNFKEQ. The CDR3 is 13 amino acids. The CDR3 protein is CASSQAGGREQFF. The DNA for the CDR3 is TGTGCCAGCAGCCAAGCGGGAGGTCGCGAGCAGTTCTTC.

The V gene is TRBV19, the J gene TRBJ2-1, with 9 bases matching TRBD2. There are 15 residues in the CDR3. V dropped 4 bases and J dropped 7; count of bases not matched to a gene: 8. The V gene's germline CDR1 is LNHDA and CDR2 SQIVND (reference sequence). The CDR3 spells CASSRDSGSRNEQFF. In DNA form, the CDR3 reads TGTGCCAGTAGTAGGGATAGCGGGAGTCGTAATGAGCAGTTCTTC.

The chain carries TRBV19 and TRBJ2-3; the match to TRBD2 covers 7 bases. Germline V lookup: CDR1 LNHDA, CDR2 SQIVND (reference sequence). V shed 3 bases, J shed 2 bases, and the junction held 5 bases outside the gene matches. This CDR3 has 15 residues. Here the CDR3 reads CASSIGLAATDTQYF. The CDR3 nucleotides are TGTGCCAGTAGTATCGGGCTAGCGGCCACAGATACGCAGTATTTT.

The chain combines TRBV4-1 with TRBJ2-3; TRBD1 is a possible D gene (5 bases). From germline, CDR1 is MGHRA and CDR2 YSYEKL. The CDR3 consists of 17 residues. Trimming left V 1 base short and J 2 bases short, with 16 bases between. CDR3 in amino acids: CASSQVPQGLSTDTQYF. For the CDR3, the DNA is TGCGCCAGCAGCCAAGTCCCCCAGGGCCTCTCCACAGATACGCAGTATTTT.

This clone was counted once. The chain recombines TRBV27 with TRBJ2-7, with a possible D match to TRBD2 (5 bases). The germline gives CDR1 MNHEY, CDR2 SMNVEV (reference sequence). V was clipped by 2 bases and J by 8 bases, with 7 bases between them. The CDR3 spans 11 residues. CDR3 nucleotides: TGTGCCAGCAGTTTAGAGGGCAAGCAGTACTTC. It codes for CASSLEGKQYF.

The CDR3 loop is CASSQEAGGRYEQYF. CDR3 nucleotide sequence: TGCGCCAGCAGCCAGGAGGCGGGAGGGAGGTACGAGCAGTACTTC. The chain uses TRBV4-1 and TRBJ2-7; 9 nucleotides align to TRBD2. The CDR3 extends over 15 amino acids. CDR1 and CDR2 from the germline V gene are MGHRA and YSYEKL. With V trimmed by 3 bases and J by 4 bases, 7 bases remained unmatched.

The gene calls are TRBV4-2 and TRBJ2-7, with TRBD2 matching 8 bases. Losses at the gene ends were 0 bases for V and 5 bases for J; bases not matched to a gene: 9. CDR1 is LGHNA, CDR2 YNFKEQ, per germline. CDR3 length: 16 residues. As DNA, the CDR3 is TGTGCCAGCAGCCAAGAAAGGAGCGGGAGCCCCCACGAGCAGTACTTC. The encoded protein is CASSQERSGSPHEQYF.

The rearrangement uses TRBV29-1 and TRBJ2-2; no reliable D call. Germline V CDR1 and CDR2: SQVTM, ANQGSEA. V was pared by 4 bases and J by 3 bases, with 6 bases between. The CDR3 is 12 amino acids. The CDR3 region has the DNA TGCAGCGTTGGCAGCGACACCGGGGAGCTGTTTTTT. The encoded protein is CSVGSDTGELFF.

The V and J genes are TRBV23-1 and TRBJ1-2, with 7 bases matching TRBD1. TRBV23-1 is an ORF, and what it does is uncertain. This CDR3 has 22 residues. The V and J ends lost 0 bases and 4 bases, in that order; junction bases with no gene match: 26. The chain's CDR3 is CASSQSRLFSSPGQWVVYGYTF. The CDR3 region has the DNA TGCGCCAGCAGTCAATCGCGTCTGTTTTCCTCCCCGGGACAGTGGGTCGTCTATGGCTACACCTTC.

The rearrangement uses TRBV7-2 and TRBJ2-4; 8 nucleotides line up with TRBD2. Looked up from germline, CDR1 is SGHTA and CDR2 is FQGNSA. CDR3 length: 16 residues. Trimming at V came to 0 bases and at J to 6 bases, leaving 7 bases not matched to a gene. This CDR3 reads CASSLAGSGSGNIQYF. CDR3 coding DNA: TGTGCCAGCAGCTTAGCGGGGAGCGGGAGTGGAAACATTCAGTACTTC.